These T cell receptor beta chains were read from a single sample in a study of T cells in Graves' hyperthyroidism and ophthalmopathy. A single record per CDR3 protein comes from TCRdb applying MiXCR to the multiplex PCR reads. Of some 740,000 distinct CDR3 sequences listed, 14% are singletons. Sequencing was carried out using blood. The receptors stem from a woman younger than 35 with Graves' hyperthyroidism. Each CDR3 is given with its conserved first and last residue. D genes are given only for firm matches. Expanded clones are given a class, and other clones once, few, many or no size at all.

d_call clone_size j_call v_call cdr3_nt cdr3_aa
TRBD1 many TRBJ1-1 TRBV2 TGTGCCAGCCATTGGGACAGGGGAATGAACACTGAAGCTTTCTTT CASHWDRGMNTEAFF
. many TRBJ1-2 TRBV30 TGTGCCTGGGGGAAGGGCCGATACCTAAGCTATGGCTACACCTTC CAWGKGRYLSYGYTF
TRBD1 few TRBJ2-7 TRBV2 TGTGCCAGCAGGTGGGACAGAGGAATCTACGAGCAGTACTTC CASRWDRGIYEQYF
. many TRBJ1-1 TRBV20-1 TGCAGTGCTAGACGGGGGGACACTGAAGCTTTCTTT CSARRGDTEAFF
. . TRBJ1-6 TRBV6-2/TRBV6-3 TGTGCCAGCAGTTATGGGGATGGCAGGTCACCCCTCCACTTT CASSYGDGRSPLHF
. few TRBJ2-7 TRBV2 TGTGCCAGCTACCCCTTCCGAGACAAAGACTACGAGCAGTACTTC CASYPFRDKDYEQYF
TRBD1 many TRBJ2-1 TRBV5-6 TGTGCCAGCAGCATGACAGGGGTGGGCTACAATGAGCAGTTCTTC CASSMTGVGYNEQFF
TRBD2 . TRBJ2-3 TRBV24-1 TGTGCCACCAGTGCCGGGGGGGCGGGAGTTGCAGATACGCAGTATTTT CATSAGGAGVADTQYF
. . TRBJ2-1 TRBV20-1 TGCAGTGCTATCCAGGGGGGGAGGGGGAGATCCCTCTTC CSAIQGGRGRSLF
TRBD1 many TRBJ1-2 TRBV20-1 TGCAGTGCTAGACCCGTGGGGACAGTGAACTATGGCTACACCTTC CSARPVGTVNYGYTF
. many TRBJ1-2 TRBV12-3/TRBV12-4 TGTGCCAGCAGTTTACGGGGCGGAAGGGGCTACACCTTC CASSLRGGRGYTF
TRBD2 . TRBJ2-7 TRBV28 TGTGCCAGCAGTTTAAGCGGGGCCAGGCGGTACTTC CASSLSGARRYF
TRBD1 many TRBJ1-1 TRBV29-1 TGCAGCGTTGAACCTCGACAGGGTGGGACTGAAGCTTTCTTT CSVEPRQGGTEAFF
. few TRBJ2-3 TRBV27 TGTGCCAGCAGTTTAATTGGGGCCCCTAGCACAGATACGCAGTATTTT CASSLIGAPSTDTQYF
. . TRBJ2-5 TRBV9 TGTGTCAGCAGCGGTGGTCAACCTAGGGAGACCCAGTACTTC CVSSGGQPRETQYF
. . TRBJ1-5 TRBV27 TGTGCCAGCAGGGCCGGGTCGGGCAATCAGCCCCAGCATTTT CASRAGSGNQPQHF
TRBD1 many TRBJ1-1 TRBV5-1 TGCGCCAGCAGCTTGGGTGACAGGGGCCTCACTGAAGCTTTCTTT CASSLGDRGLTEAFF
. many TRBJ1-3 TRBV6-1 TGTGCCAGCAGCACCCCCGGCCGAAACACCATATATTTT CASSTPGRNTIYF
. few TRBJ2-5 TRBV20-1 TGCAGTGCGGGTCAGCACCAAGAGACCCAGTACTTC CSAGQHQETQYF
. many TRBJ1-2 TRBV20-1 TGCAGTGCTAGAGATAGCAGGGTTTACGGCTACACCTTC CSARDSRVYGYTF
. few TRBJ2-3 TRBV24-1 TGTGCCACCAGTGGGGACCTAGGTACGCAGTATTTT CATSGDLGTQYF
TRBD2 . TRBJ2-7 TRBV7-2 TGTGCCAGCCAAAAACTAGCGGTTAACGAGCAGTACTTC CASQKLAVNEQYF
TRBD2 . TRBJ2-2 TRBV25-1 TGTGCCAGCAGTGGATTCCCCGGGACTAGCGGGAGGACGAACACCGGGGAGCTGTTTTTT CASSGFPGTSGRTNTGELFF
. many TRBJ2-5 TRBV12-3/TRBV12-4 TGTGCCAGCAGTTTCGGTCAGCTTACCCAAGAGACCCAGTACTTC CASSFGQLTQETQYF
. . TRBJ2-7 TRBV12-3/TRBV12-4 TGTGCCAGCAGTTTCGGCCAGTACAACGAGCAGTACTTC CASSFGQYNEQYF
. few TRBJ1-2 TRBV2 TGTGCCAGCAGTGGCGGGCTGAACTATGGCTACACCTTC CASSGGLNYGYTF
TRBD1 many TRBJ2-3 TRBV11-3 TGTGCCAGCAGCCTACGACCACCCGGACAGGTTGTTTCGGATACGCAGTATTTT CASSLRPPGQVVSDTQYF
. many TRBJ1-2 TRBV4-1 TGCGCCAGCAGCCAAGCAGGGAACTATGGCTACACCTTC CASSQAGNYGYTF
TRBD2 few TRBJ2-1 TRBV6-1 TGTGCCAGCAGAGGGACTAGCGGGTCAACCTACAATGAGCAGTTCTTC CASRGTSGSTYNEQFF
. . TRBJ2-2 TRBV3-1 TGTGCCAGCAGCCGTCGGGGGGCGCGAAACACCGGGGAGCTGTTTTTT CASSRRGARNTGELFF
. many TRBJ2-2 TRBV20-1 TGCAGTGCTAGCCTGGGAGCGAACACCGGGGAGCTGTTTTTT CSASLGANTGELFF
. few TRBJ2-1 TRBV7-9 TGTGCCAGCAGCTTAGCTCTACCTAAGTACAATGAGCAGTTCTTC CASSLALPKYNEQFF
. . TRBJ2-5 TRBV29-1 TGCAGCGTTGAAGGCGCAGGGTCCGAGGAGACCCAGTACTTC CSVEGAGSEETQYF
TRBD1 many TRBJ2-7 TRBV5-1 TGCGCCAGCAGCTTAACGGGACAGGGCGTCCACGAGCAGTACTTC CASSLTGQGVHEQYF
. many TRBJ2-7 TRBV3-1 TGTGCCAGCAGCCAAGGGGCAGGGCCCTACGAGCAGTACTTC CASSQGAGPYEQYF
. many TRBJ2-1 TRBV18 TGTGCCAGCTCACCACTGCCGCCTCCCTCGAACAATGAGCAGTTCTTC CASSPLPPPSNNEQFF
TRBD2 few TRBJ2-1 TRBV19 TGTGCCAGTAGTATGTTAGCGGGAGAAAATGAGCAGTTCTTC CASSMLAGENEQFF
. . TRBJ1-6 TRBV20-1 TGCAGTGCTAGAGGAACAGACGGAAATTCACCCCTCCACTTT CSARGTDGNSPLHF
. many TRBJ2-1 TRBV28 TGTGCCAGCAACCCAGACCACAATGAGCAGTTCTTC CASNPDHNEQFF
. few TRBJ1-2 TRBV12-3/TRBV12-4 TGTGCCAGCAGACTGACGCCAAACTATGGCTACACCTTC CASRLTPNYGYTF
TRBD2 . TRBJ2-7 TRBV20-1 TGCAGTGCTAGAGGGGCTAGCGGGGATCCTTGGGGTGAGCAGTACTTC CSARGASGDPWGEQYF
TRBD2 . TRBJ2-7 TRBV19 TGTGCCAGTAGTATCCCCCGGCGGGGGTCCCAAGTCGAGCAGTACTTC CASSIPRRGSQVEQYF
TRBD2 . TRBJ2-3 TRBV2 TGTGCCAGCAGCCAAACGACTAGCGGGAGGCTGGATACGCAGTATTTT CASSQTTSGRLDTQYF
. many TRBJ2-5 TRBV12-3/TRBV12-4 TGTGCCAGCAGTCTTTCTGGGCAGGCCCTTTCGGAGACCCAGTACTTC CASSLSGQALSETQYF
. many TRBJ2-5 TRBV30 TGTGCCTGGAGTCGACCGGGACAGGCAGCGGGGAAGTACTTC CAWSRPGQAAGKYF
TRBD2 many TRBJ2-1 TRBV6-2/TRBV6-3 TGTGCCAGCGTAGCTAGCGGGTTCCTGCGGGAGCAGTTCTTC CASVASGFLREQFF
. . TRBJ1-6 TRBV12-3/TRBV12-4 TGTGCCAGCAGGAAAACAGGACTAGATCGAATAGGTTCACCCCTCCACTTT CASRKTGLDRIGSPLHF
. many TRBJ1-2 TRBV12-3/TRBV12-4 TGTGCCAGCAGTTTAAAGTGGGGGTCGTCCCGGGACACACATGGCTACACCTTC CASSLKWGSSRDTHGYTF
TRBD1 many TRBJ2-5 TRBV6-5 TGTGCCAGCAGTTACTCCTGGACAGGAAGGTACCAAGAGACCCAGTACTTC CASSYSWTGRYQETQYF
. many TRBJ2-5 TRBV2 TGTGCCAGCAGTGAGGGCAGCCAAGAGACCCAGTACTTC CASSEGSQETQYF
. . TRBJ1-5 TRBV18 TGTGCCAGCTCGACCCGCGGGACATCCAATCAGCCCCAGCATTTT CASSTRGTSNQPQHF
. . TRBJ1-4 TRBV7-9 TGTGCCAGCAGCTCACCCGGGGAAAATGAAAAACTGTTTTTT CASSSPGENEKLFF
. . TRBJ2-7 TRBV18 TGTGCCAGCTCACCAGTTCGAGCAGGGCCCTCCTACGAGCAGTACTTC CASSPVRAGPSYEQYF
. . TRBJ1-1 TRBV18 TGTGCCAGCTCACCACCGTTCCCGGGGGAGACCACTGAAGCTTTCTTT CASSPPFPGETTEAFF